One and the same sample provided the 14 T cell receptor beta chains below, sequenced in a study of blood T cell repertoires in COVID-19. Assay: immunoSEQ multiplex PCR; the TCRdb copy retains only in-frame clones and omits some. The table records about 100,000 clones, over 75% of them present only once. The sequencing sample was made of peripheral blood. Every receptor here comes from a human donor in a cohort sampled during active COVID-19.

This chain uses TRBV7-9 with TRBJ2-2; D may be TRBD1 (5 bases). The length of the CDR3 is 17 residues. V lost 4 bases and J lost 1, with 16 bases in between. In germline, CDR1 is SEHNR, CDR2 FQNEAQ (reference sequence). The DNA of the CDR3 is TGTGCCAGCAGCTCCAAACCGACAGTCCGGAACACCGGGGAGCTGTTTTTT. Translated, it gives CASSSKPTVRNTGELFF.

This sequence joins TRBV29-1 and TRBJ1-6, with D unclear. The V gene's germline CDR1 is SQVTM and CDR2 ANQGSEA. Trimming stripped 6 bases from V and 7 bases from J, with 10 bases between. The CDR3 covers 12 residues. In DNA form, the CDR3 reads TGCAGCGTAACCACGGGGAATTCACCCCTCCACTTT. Translation: CSVTTGNSPLHF.

This clone has just a few counts. The rearrangement uses TRBV5-8 and TRBJ2-2; 7 positions match TRBD2. The CDR3 sequence is 15 residues long. Trimming cost V 2 bases and J 2 bases; bases outside gene matches: 3. Germline V gene data show CDR1 as SGHTS and CDR2 as YDEGEE. The CDR3 nucleotides are TGTGCCAGCAGCTTCAGGGAGGGAAACACCGGGGAGCTGTTTTTT. Translation gives CASSFREGNTGELFF.

In DNA form, the CDR3 reads TGTGCCAGCAGAGTTAGCGGGAGCTCTCGAGAGCAGTACTTC. It translates to CASRVSGSSREQYF. This sequence joins TRBV6-5 and TRBJ2-7; 9 positions match TRBD2. Germline assignment: CDR1 MNHEY and CDR2 SVGAGI. After removal of 6 bases from V and 7 bases from J, the junction contained 10 bases not matched to a gene. The CDR3 length is 14 residues.

The genes are TRBV18 and TRBJ2-1, with D hard to call. Germline CDR1 KGHSH, CDR2 LQKENI. There are 15 residues in the CDR3. V was pared by 3 bases and J by 2 bases, with 11 bases between. The CDR3 bases are TGTGCCAGCTCACCGTTGGAGTACGCCTACAATGAGCAGTTCTTC. It yields the protein CASSPLEYAYNEQFF.

This chain connects TRBV27 to TRBJ1-6, with D uncertain. CDR1 is MNHEY and CDR2 is SMNVEV in the germline V gene (reference sequence). V gave up 3 bases and J gave up 1 base, with 7 bases separating them. The CDR3 covers 15 residues. DNA for the CDR3: TGTGCCAGCAGTTTTGAGGGTTCCTATAATTCACCCCTCCACTTT. Residues: CASSFEGSYNSPLHF.

The chain uses TRBV10-3 and TRBJ2-7, with 8 bases fitting TRBD2. This CDR3 comprises 15 residues. Unmatched junction bases numbered 12, after V lost 8 bases and J lost 3 bases. CDR1 and CDR2 from the germline V gene are ENHRY and SYGVKD. The CDR3 protein is CAIQGGGSGNYEQYF. Written as DNA, the CDR3 is TGTGCCATCCAGGGCGGGGGTAGCGGGAACTACGAGCAGTACTTC.

The CDR3 loop is CASNTQGNFLYTQYF. In DNA, the CDR3 is TGTGCCAGTAACACACAGGGGAATTTTTTATATACGCAGTATTTT. The gene calls are TRBV6-6 and TRBJ2-3; 7 nucleotides align to TRBD1. J lost 7 bases, V lost 9 bases, and 16 bases had no gene match. The germline CDR1 and CDR2 sequences are MNHNY and SVGAGI (reference sequence). The length of the CDR3 is 15 residues.

The chain employs TRBV5-5 and TRBJ1-5; 7 bases line up with TRBD1. Trimming cost V 1 base and J 5 bases; bases outside gene matches: 6. The germline CDR1 and CDR2 sequences are SGHKS and YYEKEE (reference sequence). The CDR3 has 15 amino acids. The DNA of the CDR3 is TGTGCCAGCAGCTTGTACAGGGGCGTGGATCAGCCCCAGCATTTT. It yields the protein CASSLYRGVDQPQHF.

The chain is built from TRBV5-1 and TRBJ2-1, with 10 bases identical to TRBD2. The V gene's germline CDR1 is SGHRS and CDR2 YFSETQ. Trimming took 4 bases from V and 8 from J; bases not matched to a gene: 9. The CDR3 sequence is 15 residues long. The DNA of the CDR3 is TGCGCCAGCAGCCAGGGACTAGCGCCCTTGGATGAGCAGTTCTTC. This codes for CASSQGLAPLDEQFF.

The V call is TRBV10-2, the J call TRBJ2-7; the match to TRBD2 covers 7 bases. CDR1 WSHSY and CDR2 SAAADI come from the germline V gene. V shed 7 bases and J 3 bases; nucleotides not matched to a gene: 9. The CDR3 runs 14 residues. CDR3 sequence: CASTATGTNYEQYF. The CDR3 nucleotides are TGCGCCAGCACCGCAACCGGGACTAACTACGAGCAGTACTTC.

The chain couples TRBV7-2 to TRBJ2-7; D is unclear. Germline assignment: CDR1 SGHTA and CDR2 FQGNSA. The germline V and J ends were trimmed by 10 bases and 9 bases, with 19 bases remaining between them. The CDR3 is made up of 12 amino acids. CDR3 in amino acids: CATSMMGSSQYF. The CDR3 DNA is TGTGCCACCTCGATGATGGGCAGTTCGCAGTACTTC.

This chain joins TRBV30 and TRBJ2-7, with 7 bases matching TRBD2. In germline, CDR1 is GTSNPN, CDR2 SVGIG (reference sequence). V shed 5 bases, J shed 6 bases, and the junction held 10 bases outside the gene matches. This CDR3 comprises 13 residues. The chain's CDR3 is CAWAYGLVPEQYF. The CDR3 coding sequence is TGTGCCTGGGCCTATGGACTAGTCCCCGAGCAGTACTTC.

V is TRBV18 and J is TRBJ2-2, with a tentative D call TRBD2 (5 bases). Trimming removed 3 bases at V and 3 bases at J, with 11 bases between. The CDR3 totals 15 residues. CDR1 is KGHSH and CDR2 is LQKENI in the germline V gene. CDR3 sequence: CASSPGALDTGELFF. The CDR3 region has the DNA TGTGCCAGCTCACCGGGAGCGCTAGACACCGGGGAGCTGTTTTTT. Looking up the rest from reference TRBV18 and TRBJ2-2 gives the full variable domain: NAGVMQNPRHLVRRRGQEARLRCSPMKGHSHVYWYRQLPEEGLKFMVYLQKENIIDESGMPKERFSAEFPKEGPSILRIQQVVRGDSAAYFCASSPGALDTGELFFGEGSRLTVL.